This T cell receptor (beta chain) stems from a study of T-cell reconstitution after alpha-beta-depleted transplantation in children. Unique molecular identifiers were used in preparing the TCRbeta library. One entry per CDR3 protein results from TCRdb running MiXCR on the PCR reads. The table has fewer than 550,000 distinct CDR3 sequences, about 10% seen once; the top ten hold 13% to 15%. V was clipped by 0 bases and J by 5 bases; unmatched bases: 7. There are 16 residues in the CDR3. Germline V gene sequence: CDR1 LGHDT, CDR2 YNNKEL (reference sequence). This clonotype has more than one count but fewer than ten. What it binds is not known. Broader study findings: A year had passed since transplant, and T-cell counts and diversity by then came mostly from newly produced T cells. Expanded clones from the graft, numbering several hundred, reportedly supplied alpha-beta T cells about two months after transplant. Some patients showed high day-60 TCRbeta diversity, which derived from surviving recipient T cells and thymic progenitors.

The sequencing here drew on PBMCs, mostly from graft donor cells, taken 180 days after TCRalphabeta/CD19-depleted stem cell transplant. The clonotype originates from a female patient between 2 and 15 years old who had a stem cell transplant for aplastic anemia, so the T cells may come from the graft donor. The rearrangement joins TRBV3-1 to TRBJ2-5, with 9 positions matching TRBD2. The CDR3 spells CASSQEDLGLAETQYF. CDR3 nucleotide sequence: TGTGCCAGCAGCCAAGAAGACCTGGGACTAGCTGAGACCCAGTACTTC.